This TCR beta chain was observed in a study of T-cell reconstitution after alpha-beta-depleted transplantation in children. Trimming removed 5 bases from V and 3 bases from J, with 11 bases in between. The CDR3 length is 13 residues. Using unique molecular identifiers, the investigators prepared the TCRbeta library. One entry per CDR3 protein, called by TCRdb with MiXCR from the PCR reads. This sample has about 870,000 distinct CDR3 sequences, with roughly 15% found just once. V gene TRBV12-3 or TRBV12-4 combines with J gene TRBJ2-7, with TRBD2 as a possible D gene (6 bases). The source of this sequence is a male patient between 10 and 17 years old who had a stem cell transplant for acute lymphoblastic leukemia, so the T cells may come from the graft donor. Sequences were derived from PBMCs, mostly from graft donor cells, sampled 360 days after TCRalphabeta/CD19-depleted stem cell transplant. The DNA of the CDR3 is TGTGCCAGCAGTGGGGCGGGACGCTACGAGCAGTACTTC. Its translation is CASSGAGRYEQYF.